This T cell receptor (beta chain) was found in a study of cytomegalovirus exposure and HLA in healthy donors. Findings and limits, study-wide: It was confirmed in vitro that a few of the CMV-associated chains were specific for CMV antigens. Donor immune exposure was known only as CMV serostatus. Researchers reported in a later analysis that common viral pathogens appeared linked to several top clusters. Some V segments (TRBV6-2 and TRBV6-3 among them) were excluded as indistinguishable.

Points on this clone: As yet, its antigen is unknown.

The PCR had 60 Vbeta and 13 Jbeta primers. The method was immunoSEQ multiplex PCR; TCRdb's version includes in-frame clones alone and lacks a portion of them. The top ten hold around 1.9% of the sample, which has about 67,000 clones, 65% to 70% seen once. Trimming cost V 0 bases and J 4 bases; bases outside gene matches: 1. CDR1 is SGDLS and CDR2 is YYNGEE in the germline V gene. The CDR3 is made up of 15 amino acids. The sample taken for sequencing was PBMCs. This receptor was obtained from a woman in her 30s in good health and CMV-seronegative. The chain carries TRBV9 and TRBJ2-7; 13 bases map to TRBD2. The CDR3 DNA reads TGTGCCAGCAGCGTAGGGACTAGCGGGGGTTACGAGCAGTACTTC. It translates to CASSVGTSGGYEQYF.